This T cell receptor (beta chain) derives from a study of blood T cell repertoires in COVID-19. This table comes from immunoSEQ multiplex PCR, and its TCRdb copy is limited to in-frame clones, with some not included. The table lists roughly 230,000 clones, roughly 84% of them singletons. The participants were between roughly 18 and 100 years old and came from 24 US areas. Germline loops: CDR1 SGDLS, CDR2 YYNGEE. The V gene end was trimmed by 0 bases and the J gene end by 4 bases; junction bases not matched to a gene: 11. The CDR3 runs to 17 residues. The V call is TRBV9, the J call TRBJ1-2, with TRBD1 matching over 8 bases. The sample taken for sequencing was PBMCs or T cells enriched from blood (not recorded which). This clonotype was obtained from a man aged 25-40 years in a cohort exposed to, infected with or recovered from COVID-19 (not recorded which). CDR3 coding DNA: TGTGCCAGCAGCGTAGGTGGACAGGGCCTAGGATCCTATGGCTACACCTTC. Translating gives CASSVGGQGLGSYGYTF.